Listed here is a single T cell receptor beta chain. As originally analysed: Estimation of nucleated cell counts relied on the amplification of reference gene primers. Data came from immunoSEQ multiplex PCR; TCRdb stores just in-frame clones and leaves some out. V and J calls and clone size come straight from that table; D and trimming were deduced from the DNA. Seen here are over 250,000 clones, 65% to 85% observed once, and the top ten hold over 1.1%. Recruited during active infection, patients (from Seattle) were subsequently followed longitudinally. The source of the sample is a study of blood T cell repertoires in COVID-19. For the study at large: PBMCs, B-cell-depleted T cells, or T cells provided the cDNA or gDNA that made up the material.

The CDR3 is 14 residues long. Germline V CDR1 and CDR2: SNHLY, FYNNEI. The trim removed 7 bases at V and 6 bases at J, leaving 6 bases unmatched. The chain is built from TRBV2 and TRBJ1-5, with 10 bases that match TRBD1. Input material: peripheral blood. The origin of this receptor is a human donor with COVID-19, enrolled during active disease. The donor label of this sample is uncertain. This CDR3 is CASTDDRGPQPQHF. For the CDR3, the DNA is TGTGCCAGCACGGACGACAGGGGGCCTCAGCCCCAGCATTTT.